The 14 T cell receptor beta chains listed next were all sequenced from one sample in a study of shared clonotypes between healthy human individuals. Sequencing was performed with immunoSEQ multiplex PCR; in TCRdb, only in-frame clones are kept and a portion is missing. The sample holds 950,000 to 1,100,000 clones, about 80% seen once. Material for sequencing was memory CD4+ T cells sorted from blood. Subset indicated: CD45RA-negative fraction. These receptors all come from a man younger than 30 in good health.

CDR3 in DNA: TGTGCCAGCAGTTACTCGCAGGGGGACTCTGACGAGCAGTACTTC. It yields the protein CASSYSQGDSDEQYF. The V and J genes are TRBV6-5 and TRBJ2-7; D is perhaps TRBD1 (7 bases). The V gene's germline CDR1 is MNHEY and CDR2 SVGAGI. This CDR3 spans 15 amino acids. Trimming removed 0 bases at V and 5 bases at J, with 14 bases between.

The genes are TRBV5-1 and TRBJ2-2; D call uncertain. This CDR3 is built from 14 residues. Germline V gives CDR1 SGHRS, CDR2 YFSETQ. Trimming took 5 bases from V and 2 from J, leaving 10 bases between them. The CDR3 DNA sequence: TGCGCCAGCAGGAATTTAGATAACACCGGGGAGCTGTTTTTT. Encoded protein: CASRNLDNTGELFF.

J is TRBJ2-7 and V is TRBV4-1; maybe TRBD1 (6 bases). Germline CDR1 reads MGHRA; CDR2 reads YSYEKL. The CDR3 sequence is 16 residues long. V was shortened by 0 bases and J by 0 bases, with 12 bases between the two germline ends. This CDR3 is CASSQDRGGSSYEQYF. For the CDR3, the DNA is TGCGCCAGCAGCCAAGATCGAGGGGGTAGCTCCTACGAGCAGTACTTC.

The chain recombines TRBV29-1 with TRBJ2-2; no reliable D call. With 7 bases removed from V and 1 base from J, the gap between germline ends came to 7 bases. Germline V CDR1 and CDR2: SQVTM, ANQGSEA. CDR3 length: 12 amino acids. CDR3 nucleotides: TGCAGCGCCACCCTGAACACCGGGGAGCTGTTTTTT. Its protein is CSATLNTGELFF.

Concerning this clone: Sequence at one end of the junction differs from germline and may be a read error. The chain recombines TRBV6-6 with TRBJ2-1, with TRBD2 identical over 9 bases. The CDR3 spans 12 residues. Germline-derived CDR1 and CDR2 are MNHNY and SVGAGI (reference sequence). CDR3 in DNA: TGTGCCGGCAGTGGGGGCGGGAGGGCCCTGTTCTTC. This translates into CAGSGGGRALFF.

V usage is TRBV6-1 and J usage is TRBJ2-3; no clear D gene. The V and J ends lost 10 bases and 0 bases respectively, with 14 bases between them. This CDR3 has 14 residues. Germline CDR1 MNHNS, CDR2 SASEGT. This CDR3 reads CATDQGRSTDTQYF. The CDR3 coding sequence is TGTGCCACCGACCAAGGACGGAGCACAGATACGCAGTATTTT.

This chain links TRBV5-6 with TRBJ2-3; D is uncertain. V was clipped by 0 bases and J by 5 bases, with 13 bases between them. This CDR3 region has 15 residues. Germline CDR1 reads SGHDT; CDR2 reads YYEEEE. CDR3 DNA sequence: TGTGCCAGCAGCTTGGACTCTAACTCCAAAGATACGCAGTATTTT. Translating it yields CASSLDSNSKDTQYF.

The J gene is TRBJ2-7, the V gene TRBV10-3; the D gene is possibly TRBD2 (6 bases). The CDR3 sequence is 13 residues long. Between the trimmed V and J ends, which lost 11 bases and 3 bases, there was a span of 17 bases. In germline, CDR1 is ENHRY, CDR2 SYGVKD. The CDR3 DNA reads as TGTGCCGCCAGACGGGACTCAGACTACGAGCAGTACTTC. It codes for CAARRDSDYEQYF.

The chain couples TRBV7-6 to TRBJ2-7; the D gene is possibly TRBD2 (6 bases). The CDR3 has 14 amino acids. The germline V and J ends were trimmed by 1 base and 1 base, with 8 bases remaining between them. Germline CDR1 and CDR2: SGHVS and FNYEAQ. CDR3 sequence: CASSLGGLSYEQYF. The CDR3 DNA reads TGTGCCAGCAGCTTAGGGGGACTTTCCTACGAGCAGTACTTC.

This chain uses TRBV5-4 with TRBJ1-2; D gene ambiguous. The V gene's germline CDR1 is SGHNT and CDR2 YYREEE (reference sequence). V lost 7 bases to trimming and J lost 4 bases, with 20 bases between them. The CDR3 is made up of 15 amino acids. Here the CDR3 reads CASRCGPGKTYGYTF. The CDR3 nucleotides read TGTGCCAGCCGTTGTGGACCAGGAAAGACCTATGGCTACACCTTC. The full variable domain, completed using reference TRBV5-4 and TRBJ1-2, is ETGVTQSPTHLIKTRGQQVTLRCSSQSGHNTVSWYQQALGQGPQFIFQYYREEENGRGNFPPRFSGLQFPNYSSELNVNALELDDSALYLCASRCGPGKTYGYTFGSGTRLTVV.

The chain links TRBV27 to TRBJ1-5, with a weak D call TRBD1 (5 bases). V lost 5 bases, J lost 3 bases, and 14 bases lay in between. The CDR3 runs 15 residues. From germline, CDR1 is MNHEY and CDR2 SMNVEV (reference sequence). CDR3: CASSSTGTLNQPQHF. The CDR3 nucleotides are TGTGCCAGCAGTAGCACCGGGACCCTCAATCAGCCCCAGCATTTT.

This chain links TRBV10-3 with TRBJ2-2; D possibly matches TRBD1 or TRBD2 (6 bases each). Germline V gives CDR1 ENHRY, CDR2 SYGVKD. This CDR3 has 16 amino acids. V was shortened by 3 bases and J by 1 base, with 12 bases between the two germline ends. The CDR3 region is CAISDHGGQNTGELFF. The CDR3, as DNA: TGTGCCATCAGTGATCACGGGGGACAGAACACCGGGGAGCTGTTTTTT.

Only a few counts were recorded for this clone. The chain combines TRBV5-1 with TRBJ1-3, with a tentative D call TRBD1 (6 bases). There are 14 residues in the CDR3. Trimming took off 3 bases at V and 4 bases at J, with 11 bases between the two ends. Per the germline V gene, CDR1 is SGHRS and CDR2 is YFSETQ. The CDR3 region has the DNA TGCGCCAGCAGCTCGGGGGGCGAAGGAAACACCATATATTTT. Translating it yields CASSSGGEGNTIYF. Full variable domain (rest looked up from reference TRBV5-1 and TRBJ1-3): KAGVTQTPRYLIKTRGQQVTLSCSPISGHRSVSWYQQTPGQGLQFLFEYFSETQRNKGNFPGRFSGRQFSNSRSEMNVSTLELGDSALYLCASSSGGEGNTIYFGEGSWLTVV.

V is TRBV9 and J is TRBJ2-5, with D possibly matching TRBD2 (5 bases). V lost 4 bases, J lost 2 bases, and 12 bases lay in between. CDR3 length: 14 amino acids. CDR1 SGDLS and CDR2 YYNGEE come from the germline V gene. The CDR3 DNA follows: TGTGCCAGCAGCACGGCGGGCAAACAAGAGACCCAGTACTTC. It translates to CASSTAGKQETQYF.